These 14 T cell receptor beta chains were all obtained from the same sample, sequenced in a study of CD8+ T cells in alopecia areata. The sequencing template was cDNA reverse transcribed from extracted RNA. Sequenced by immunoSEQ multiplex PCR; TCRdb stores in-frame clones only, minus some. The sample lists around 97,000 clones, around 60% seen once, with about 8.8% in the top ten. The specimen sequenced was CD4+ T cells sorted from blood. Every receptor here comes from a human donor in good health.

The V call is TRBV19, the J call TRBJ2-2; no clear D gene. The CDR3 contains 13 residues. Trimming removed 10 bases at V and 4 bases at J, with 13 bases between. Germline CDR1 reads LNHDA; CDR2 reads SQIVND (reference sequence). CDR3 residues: CATTRGPTGELFF. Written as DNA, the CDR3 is TGTGCCACCACCCGTGGGCCCACCGGGGAGCTGTTTTTT. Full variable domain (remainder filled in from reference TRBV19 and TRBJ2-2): DGGITQSPKYLFRKEGQNVTLSCEQNLNHDAMYWYRQDPGQGLRLIYYSQIVNDFQKGDIAEGYSVSREKKESFPLTVTSAQKNPTAFYLCATTRGPTGELFFGEGSRLTVL.

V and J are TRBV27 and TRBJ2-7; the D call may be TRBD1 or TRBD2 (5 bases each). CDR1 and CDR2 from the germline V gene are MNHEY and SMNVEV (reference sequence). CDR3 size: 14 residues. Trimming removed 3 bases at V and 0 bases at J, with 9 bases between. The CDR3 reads CASSFSGTSYEQYF. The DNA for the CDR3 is TGTGCCAGCAGTTTTTCAGGGACCTCCTACGAGCAGTACTTC.

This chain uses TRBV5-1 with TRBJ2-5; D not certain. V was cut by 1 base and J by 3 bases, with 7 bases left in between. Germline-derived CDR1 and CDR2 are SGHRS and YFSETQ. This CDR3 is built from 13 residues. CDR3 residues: CASSLRVKETQYF. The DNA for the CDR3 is TGCGCCAGCAGCTTGAGGGTTAAAGAGACCCAGTACTTC.

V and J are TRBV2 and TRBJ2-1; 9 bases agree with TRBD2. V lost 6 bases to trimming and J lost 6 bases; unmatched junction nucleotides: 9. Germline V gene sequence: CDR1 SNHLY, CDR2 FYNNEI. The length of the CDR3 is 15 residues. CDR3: CASRRGTSITNEQFF. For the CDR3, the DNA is TGTGCCAGCAGAAGAGGGACTAGCATCACCAATGAGCAGTTCTTC.

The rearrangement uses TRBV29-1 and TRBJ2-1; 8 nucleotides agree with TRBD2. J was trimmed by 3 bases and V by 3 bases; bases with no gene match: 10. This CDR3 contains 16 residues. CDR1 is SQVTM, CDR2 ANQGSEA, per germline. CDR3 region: CSVDPTGGGDYNEQFF. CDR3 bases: TGCAGCGTTGACCCTACGGGGGGGGGCGACTACAATGAGCAGTTCTTC.

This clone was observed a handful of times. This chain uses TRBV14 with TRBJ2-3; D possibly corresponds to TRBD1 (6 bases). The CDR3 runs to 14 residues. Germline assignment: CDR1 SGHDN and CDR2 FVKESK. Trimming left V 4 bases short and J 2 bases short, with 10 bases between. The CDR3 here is CASSLDSSTDTQYF. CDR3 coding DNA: TGTGCCAGCAGCCTGGACAGTTCCACAGATACGCAGTATTTT.

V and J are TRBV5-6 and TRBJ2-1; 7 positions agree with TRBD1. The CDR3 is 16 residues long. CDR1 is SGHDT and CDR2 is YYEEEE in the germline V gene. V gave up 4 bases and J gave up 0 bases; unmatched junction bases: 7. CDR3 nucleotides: TGTGCCAGCAGCCGTGGACAGGTTTCCTCCTACAATGAGCAGTTCTTC. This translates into CASSRGQVSSYNEQFF. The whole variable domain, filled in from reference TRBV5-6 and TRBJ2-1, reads DAGVTQSPTHLIKTRGQQVTLRCSPKSGHDTVSWYQQALGQGPQFIFQYYEEEERQRGNFPDRFSGHQFPNYSSELNVNALLLGDSALYLCASSRGQVSSYNEQFFGPGTRLTVL.

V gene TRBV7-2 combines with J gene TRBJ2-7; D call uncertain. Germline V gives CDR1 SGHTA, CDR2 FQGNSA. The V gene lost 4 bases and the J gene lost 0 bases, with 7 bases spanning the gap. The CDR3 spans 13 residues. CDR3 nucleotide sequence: TGTGCCAGCAGCTCCGGGCCCTCCTACGAGCAGTACTTC. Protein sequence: CASSSGPSYEQYF.

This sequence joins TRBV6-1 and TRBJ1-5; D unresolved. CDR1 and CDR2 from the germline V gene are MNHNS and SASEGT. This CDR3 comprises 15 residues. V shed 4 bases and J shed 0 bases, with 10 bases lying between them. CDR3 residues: CASSGNVISNQPQHF. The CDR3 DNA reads TGTGCCAGCAGTGGGAACGTCATTAGCAATCAGCCCCAGCATTTT.

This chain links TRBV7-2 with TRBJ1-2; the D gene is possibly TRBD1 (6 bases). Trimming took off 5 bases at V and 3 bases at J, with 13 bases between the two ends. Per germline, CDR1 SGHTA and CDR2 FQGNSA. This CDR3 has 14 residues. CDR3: CASSPAGAYYGYTF. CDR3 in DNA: TGTGCCAGCAGCCCAGCGGGGGCTTACTATGGCTACACCTTC.

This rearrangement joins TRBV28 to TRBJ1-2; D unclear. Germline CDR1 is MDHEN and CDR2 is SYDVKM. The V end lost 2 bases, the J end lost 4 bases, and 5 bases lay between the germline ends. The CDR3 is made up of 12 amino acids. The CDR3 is CASSLDLYGYTF. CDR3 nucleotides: TGTGCCAGCAGTTTAGACCTCTATGGCTACACCTTC.

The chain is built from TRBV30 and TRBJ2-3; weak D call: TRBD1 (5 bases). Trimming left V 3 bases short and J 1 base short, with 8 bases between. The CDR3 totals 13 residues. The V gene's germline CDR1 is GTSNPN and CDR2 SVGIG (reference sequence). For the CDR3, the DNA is TGTGCCTGGAGGGGGCAGGGCACAGATACGCAGTATTTT. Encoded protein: CAWRGQGTDTQYF.

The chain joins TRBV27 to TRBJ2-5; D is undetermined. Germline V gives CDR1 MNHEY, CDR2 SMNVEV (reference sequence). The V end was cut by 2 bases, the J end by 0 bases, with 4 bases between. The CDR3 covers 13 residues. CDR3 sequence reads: CASSLRYQETQYF. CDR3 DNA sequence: TGTGCCAGCAGTTTAAGGTACCAAGAGACCCAGTACTTC.

The CDR3, as DNA: TGTGCCAGCAGAAGAGAATACACAGGGAACACTGAAGCTTTCTTT. Translation gives CASRREYTGNTEAFF. The rearrangement joins TRBV2 to TRBJ1-1; D perhaps matches TRBD1 (5 bases). The V end was cut by 6 bases, the J end by 1 base, with 15 bases between. Germline loops: CDR1 SNHLY, CDR2 FYNNEI. This CDR3 region has 15 residues.